One and the same sample provided the 13 T cell receptor beta chains below, sequenced in a study of PD-1 blockade in classical Hodgkin lymphoma. Profiled with immunoSEQ multiplex PCR; TCRdb holds only in-frame clones, not every one. The sample has 130,000 to 150,000 clones, nearly 80% seen once. All trial patients relapsed after autologous stem cell transplantation. The sample in question was peripheral blood mononuclear cells (PBMCs), obtained before the second cycle of nivolumab. The receptors here all came from a human donor with classical Hodgkin lymphoma.

The chain joins TRBV5-1 to TRBJ1-1; the match to TRBD1 covers 7 bases. This CDR3 region has 15 residues. V lost 0 bases to trimming and J lost 2 bases; unmatched junction nucleotides: 4. Germline loops: CDR1 SGHRS, CDR2 YFSETQ. Here the CDR3 DNA reads TGCGCCAGCAGCTTGGCCGGGACAGCCAACACTGAAGCTTTCTTT. Translation: CASSLAGTANTEAFF.

The chain recombines TRBV18 with TRBJ1-5; the match to TRBD1 covers 10 bases. The germline gives CDR1 KGHSH, CDR2 LQKENI. Trimming cost V 3 bases and J 7 bases; bases outside gene matches: 6. The CDR3 extends over 15 amino acids. CDR3 protein: CASSPIDRGRQPQHF. The DNA of the CDR3 is TGTGCCAGCTCACCGATCGACAGGGGGCGGCAGCCCCAGCATTTT.

This clone was recorded once. V and J are TRBV19 and TRBJ2-1; tentative D call: TRBD1 (6 bases). The CDR3 has 14 residues. Germline loops: CDR1 LNHDA, CDR2 SQIVND (reference sequence). V lost 5 bases to trimming and J lost 6 bases, with 14 bases between them. In nucleotides, the CDR3 is TGTGCCAGTAGTTCCCCCGGGACACTCAATGAGCAGTTCTTC. Translated, it gives CASSSPGTLNEQFF.

The chain uses TRBV28 and TRBJ2-5; D gene uncertain. There are 15 residues in the CDR3. CDR1 is MDHEN, CDR2 SYDVKM, per germline. V lost 11 bases to trimming and J lost 1 base, with 20 bases between them. The DNA of the CDR3 is TGTGCCTCACGACTTCCACGGGCAGCCCAAGAGACCCAGTACTTC. The encoded protein is CASRLPRAAQETQYF.

About this clone: A junction end diverges from the germline sequence, so it may reflect a read error. The rearrangement joins TRBV7-7 to TRBJ2-5; weak D call: TRBD1 (6 bases). The CDR3 sequence is 14 residues long. Per germline, CDR1 SSHAT and CDR2 FNYEAQ (reference sequence). The CDR3 loop reads CASSPLRQGETQYF. CDR3 sequence (DNA): TGTGCTAGCAGCCCTCTGCGGCAGGGGGAGACCCAGTACTTC.

This clone was counted between two and nine times. The chain uses TRBV5-6 and TRBJ2-7; TRBD1 matches at 7 bases. Trimming removed 0 bases from V and 3 bases from J; junction bases left unmatched: 6. Germline assignment: CDR1 SGHDT and CDR2 YYEEEE. The CDR3 spans 15 residues. The CDR3 spells CASSLGWTGNYEQYF. CDR3 bases: TGTGCCAGCAGCTTGGGATGGACAGGTAACTACGAGCAGTACTTC.

The chain has TRBV23-1 and TRBJ1-1; a weak D match, TRBD1 (6 bases). TRBV23-1 is recorded as an ORF, its role being uncertain. The V end lost 1 base, the J end lost 1 base, and 10 bases lay between the germline ends. The CDR3 runs to 15 residues. CDR3 coding DNA: TGCGCCAGCAGTCAATGGACAGCAAAGAACACTGAAGCTTTCTTT. This gives the protein CASSQWTAKNTEAFF.

Only one count was recorded for this clone. This sequence joins TRBV19 and TRBJ1-5, with TRBD1 as a possible D gene (6 bases). This CDR3 has 14 amino acids. V was trimmed by 3 bases and J by 4 bases, leaving 10 bases between them. Germline CDR1 is LNHDA and CDR2 is SQIVND (reference sequence). The CDR3 here is CASSISQGNQPQHF. The CDR3 DNA is TGTGCCAGTAGTATCAGCCAGGGGAATCAGCCCCAGCATTTT.

J is TRBJ1-2 and V is TRBV27, with 8 bases aligning to TRBD1. This CDR3 has 15 amino acids. Germline V gene data show CDR1 as MNHEY and CDR2 as SMNVEV (reference sequence). The V and J ends lost 8 bases and 5 bases, in that order; junction bases with no gene match: 13. The CDR3 loop is CASRDRPAMGYGYTF. The CDR3 nucleotides read TGTGCCAGCCGGGACAGGCCCGCGATGGGGTATGGCTACACCTTC.

The CDR3, as DNA: TGTGCCAGCAGCTTATTCAGGACAGGGGCCACAGATACGCAGTATTTT. Its translation is CASSLFRTGATDTQYF. The V call is TRBV7-3, the J call TRBJ2-3; 9 bases agree with TRBD1. Trimming removed 2 bases from V and 2 bases from J; junction bases left unmatched: 5. Germline assignment: CDR1 SGHTA and CDR2 FQGTGA. The CDR3 has 16 amino acids.

The rearrangement joins TRBV2 to TRBJ2-7, with D perhaps given as TRBD1 or TRBD2 (5 bases each). The V gene lost 9 bases and the J gene lost 4 bases, with 13 bases spanning the gap. Germline CDR1 SNHLY, CDR2 FYNNEI. This CDR3 comprises 12 residues. The CDR3 sequence: CASWDGSYEQYF. CDR3 sequence (DNA): TGTGCCAGTTGGGACGGTAGTTACGAGCAGTACTTC.

This chain uses TRBV18 with TRBJ1-5, with D possibly being TRBD1 (5 bases). Germline V gene sequence: CDR1 KGHSH, CDR2 LQKENI. The CDR3 covers 15 residues. The V end was cut by 1 base, the J end by 5 bases, with 12 bases between. The CDR3 DNA reads TGTGCCAGCTCACCACTTGCAGGGAAGGATCAGCCCCAGCATTTT. Amino acid sequence: CASSPLAGKDQPQHF.

The chain links TRBV6-5 to TRBJ2-1; 8 nucleotides line up with TRBD2. The germline V gene has CDR1 MNHEY and CDR2 SVGAGI. With V trimmed by 4 bases and J by 1 base, 3 bases remained unmatched. The CDR3 extends over 15 amino acids. CDR3 region: CASSSAGGSYNEQFF. Here the CDR3 DNA reads TGTGCCAGCAGTTCGGCGGGGGGATCCTACAATGAGCAGTTCTTC.